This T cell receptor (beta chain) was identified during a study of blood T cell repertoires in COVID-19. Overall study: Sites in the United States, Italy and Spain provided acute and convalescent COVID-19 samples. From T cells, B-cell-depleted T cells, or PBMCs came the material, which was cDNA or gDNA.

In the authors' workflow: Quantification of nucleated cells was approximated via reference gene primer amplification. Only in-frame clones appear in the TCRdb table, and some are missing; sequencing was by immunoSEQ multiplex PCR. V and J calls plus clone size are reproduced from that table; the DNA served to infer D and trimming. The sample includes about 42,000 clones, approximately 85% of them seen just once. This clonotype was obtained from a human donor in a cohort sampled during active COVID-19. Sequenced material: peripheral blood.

The CDR3 loop is CASSRSSGNTIYF. The CDR3, as DNA: TGTGCCAGCTCGAGAAGCTCTGGAAACACCATATATTTT. The chain joins TRBV18 to TRBJ1-3, with no clear D. The CDR3 spans 13 residues. Trimming shortened V by 6 bases and J by 0 bases, and 6 bases separated the two germline ends. The V gene's germline CDR1 is KGHSH and CDR2 LQKENI.